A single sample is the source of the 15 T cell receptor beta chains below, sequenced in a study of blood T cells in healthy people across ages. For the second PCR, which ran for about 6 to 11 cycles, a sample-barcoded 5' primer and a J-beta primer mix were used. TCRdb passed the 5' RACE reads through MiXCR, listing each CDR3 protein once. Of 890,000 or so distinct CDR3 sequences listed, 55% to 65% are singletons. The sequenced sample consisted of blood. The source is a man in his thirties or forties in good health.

CDR3 DNA: TGTGCCAGCAGCCAAGAAGCCGAGCCCTCGCCCCAGCATTTT. Translation: CASSQEAEPSPQHF. V gene TRBV4-2 combines with J gene TRBJ1-5, with D hard to call. The CDR3 loop spans 14 amino acids. Looked up from germline, CDR1 is LGHNA and CDR2 is YNFKEQ. V was clipped by 0 bases and J by 9 bases, with 12 bases between them.

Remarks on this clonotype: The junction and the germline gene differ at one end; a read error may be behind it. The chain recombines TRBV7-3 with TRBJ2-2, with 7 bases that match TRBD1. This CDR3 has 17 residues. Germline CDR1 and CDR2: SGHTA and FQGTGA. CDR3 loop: CTSSLTTLQGITGELFF. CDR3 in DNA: TGTACCAGCAGCTTAACCACCTTACAGGGGATCACCGGGGAGCTGTTTTTT.

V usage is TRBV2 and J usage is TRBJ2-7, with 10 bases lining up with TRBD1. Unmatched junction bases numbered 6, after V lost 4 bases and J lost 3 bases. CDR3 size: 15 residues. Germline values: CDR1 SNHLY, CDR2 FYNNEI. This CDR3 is CASSVSGTGVYEQYF. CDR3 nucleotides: TGTGCCAGCAGTGTCTCCGGGACAGGGGTCTACGAGCAGTACTTC.

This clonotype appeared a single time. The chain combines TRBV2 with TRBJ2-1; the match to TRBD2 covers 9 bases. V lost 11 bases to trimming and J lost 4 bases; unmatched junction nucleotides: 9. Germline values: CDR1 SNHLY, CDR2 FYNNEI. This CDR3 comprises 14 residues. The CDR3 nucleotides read TGTGCCGGAGCGCGCGGGGGGGCTTACAATGAGCAGTTCTTC. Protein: CAGARGGAYNEQFF.

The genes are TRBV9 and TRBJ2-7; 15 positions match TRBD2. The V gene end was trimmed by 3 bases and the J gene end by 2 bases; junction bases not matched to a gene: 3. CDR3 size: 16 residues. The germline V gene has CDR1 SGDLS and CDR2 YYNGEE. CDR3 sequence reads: CASSAGLAGGPYEQYF. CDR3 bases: TGTGCCAGCAGCGCTGGACTAGCGGGGGGGCCCTACGAGCAGTACTTC.

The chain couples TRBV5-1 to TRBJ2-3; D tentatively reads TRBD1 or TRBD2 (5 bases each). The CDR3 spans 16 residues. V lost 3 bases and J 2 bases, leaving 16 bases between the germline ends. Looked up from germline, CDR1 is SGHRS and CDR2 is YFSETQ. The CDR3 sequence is CASSSGTDFFTDTQYF. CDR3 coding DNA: TGCGCCAGCAGCTCCGGGACGGACTTTTTCACAGATACGCAGTATTTT.

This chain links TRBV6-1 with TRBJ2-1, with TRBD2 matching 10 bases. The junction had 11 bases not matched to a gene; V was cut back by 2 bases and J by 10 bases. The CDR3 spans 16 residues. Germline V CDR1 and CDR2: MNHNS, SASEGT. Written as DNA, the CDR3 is TGTGCCAGCAGTGAACTGGGGAGCGGGGGGGCAGAAGAGCAGTTCTTC. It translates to CASSELGSGGAEEQFF.

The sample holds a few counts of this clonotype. CDR3 protein: CASSRRLAGSDEQFF. The CDR3 DNA reads TGTGCCAGCAGTCGGAGACTAGCGGGGAGTGACGAGCAGTTCTTC. The genes are TRBV12-3 or TRBV12-4 and TRBJ2-1, with 11 bases that match TRBD2. This CDR3 spans 15 amino acids. V was pared by 5 bases and J by 10 bases, with 10 bases of the junction left unmatched.

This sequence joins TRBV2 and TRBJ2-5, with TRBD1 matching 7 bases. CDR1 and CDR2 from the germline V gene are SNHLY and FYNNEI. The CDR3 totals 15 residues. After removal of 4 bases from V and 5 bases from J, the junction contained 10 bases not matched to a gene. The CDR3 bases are TGTGCCAGCAGTGCAGACAGGGCACCCCGGGAGACCCAGTACTTC. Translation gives CASSADRAPRETQYF.

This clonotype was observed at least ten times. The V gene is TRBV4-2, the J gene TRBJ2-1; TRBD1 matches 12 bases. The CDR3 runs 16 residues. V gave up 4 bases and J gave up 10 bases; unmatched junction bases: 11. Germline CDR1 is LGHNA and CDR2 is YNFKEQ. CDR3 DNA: TGTGCCAGCAGCCTAACTCCGGGACAGGGGGCAGGAGAGCAGTTCTTC. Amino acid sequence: CASSLTPGQGAGEQFF.

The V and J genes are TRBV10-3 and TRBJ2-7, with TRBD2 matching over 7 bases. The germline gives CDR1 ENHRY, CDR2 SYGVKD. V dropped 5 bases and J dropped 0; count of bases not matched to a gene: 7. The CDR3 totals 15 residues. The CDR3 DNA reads TGTGCCATCAGTCCCTTCACGGGGGGCTCCTACGAGCAGTACTTC. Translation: CAISPFTGGSYEQYF.

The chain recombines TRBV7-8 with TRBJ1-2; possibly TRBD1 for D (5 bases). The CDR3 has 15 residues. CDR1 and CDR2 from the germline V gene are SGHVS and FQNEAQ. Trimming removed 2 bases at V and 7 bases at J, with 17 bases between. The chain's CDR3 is CASSLFASGNLGYTF. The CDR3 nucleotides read TGTGCCAGCAGCTTATTCGCCTCAGGGAATCTTGGCTACACCTTC.

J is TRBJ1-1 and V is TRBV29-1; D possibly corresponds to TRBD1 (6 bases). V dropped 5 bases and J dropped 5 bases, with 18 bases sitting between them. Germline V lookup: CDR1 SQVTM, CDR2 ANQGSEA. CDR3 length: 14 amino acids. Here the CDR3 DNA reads TGCAGCGTTACGCCACAGGGTTTCAGGACTGAAGCTTTCTTT. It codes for CSVTPQGFRTEAFF.

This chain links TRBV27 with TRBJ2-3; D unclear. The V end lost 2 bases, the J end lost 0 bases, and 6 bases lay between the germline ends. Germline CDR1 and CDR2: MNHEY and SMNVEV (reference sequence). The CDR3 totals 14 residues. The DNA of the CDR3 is TGTGCCAGCAGTTTAAAGGTTAGCACAGATACGCAGTATTTT. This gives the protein CASSLKVSTDTQYF.

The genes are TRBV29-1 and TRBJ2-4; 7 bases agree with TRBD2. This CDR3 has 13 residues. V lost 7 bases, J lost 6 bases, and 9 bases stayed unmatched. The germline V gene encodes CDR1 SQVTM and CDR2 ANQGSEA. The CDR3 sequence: CSALGGGPNIQYF. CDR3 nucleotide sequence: TGCAGCGCCCTGGGGGGAGGGCCAAACATTCAGTACTTC.